This T cell receptor (beta chain) was recovered during a study of T-cell memory formation after mild COVID-19. Constant-segment primers were used for 5'RACE, and the resulting TCR alpha and TCR beta cDNA libraries carried sample barcodes and UMIs. TCRdb reanalysed the 5' RACE reads using MiXCR and keeps one entry per CDR3 protein. The repertoire holds about 560,000 distinct CDR3 sequences, with about 20% as singletons. Whole-study results and caveats: The CD4+ clones that contracted clustered mainly within CM and EM, and the CD8+ clones concentrated in EMRA.

Trimming removed 6 bases from V and 10 bases from J; junction bases left unmatched: 17. This CDR3 contains 17 residues. The germline gives CDR1 MNHEY, CDR2 SMNVEV (reference sequence). Note on this clonotype: Its antigen remains unknown.

The origin of this receptor is an adult woman who had mild COVID-19 (a few samples of this study predate the infection). Cell type and time point are not known. The rearrangement joins TRBV27 to TRBJ1-6; 8 positions agree with TRBD1. The sequenced material came from PBMCs or a T cell subset sorted from them (not recorded which). The CDR3 DNA reads as TGTGCCAGCAGGAGGACAGGGTCTTACGGTTTTGGATCACCCCTCCACTTT. Translated: CASRRTGSYGFGSPLHF.